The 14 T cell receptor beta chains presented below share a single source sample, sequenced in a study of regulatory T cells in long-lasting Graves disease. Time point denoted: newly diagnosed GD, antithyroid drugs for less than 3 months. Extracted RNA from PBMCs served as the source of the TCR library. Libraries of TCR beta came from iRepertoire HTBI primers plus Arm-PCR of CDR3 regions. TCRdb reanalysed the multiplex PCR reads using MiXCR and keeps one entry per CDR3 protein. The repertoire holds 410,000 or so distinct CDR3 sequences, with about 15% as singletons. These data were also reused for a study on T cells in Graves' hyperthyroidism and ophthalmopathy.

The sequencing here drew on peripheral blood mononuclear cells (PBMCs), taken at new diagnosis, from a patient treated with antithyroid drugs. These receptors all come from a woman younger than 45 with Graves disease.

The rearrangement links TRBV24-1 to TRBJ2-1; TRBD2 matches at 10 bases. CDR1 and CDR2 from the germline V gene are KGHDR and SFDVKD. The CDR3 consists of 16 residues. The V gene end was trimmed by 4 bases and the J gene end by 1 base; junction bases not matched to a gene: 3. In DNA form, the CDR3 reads TGTGCCACCAGTGAGGCTAGCGGGAGTTCCTACAATGAGCAGTTCTTC. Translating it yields CATSEASGSSYNEQFF.

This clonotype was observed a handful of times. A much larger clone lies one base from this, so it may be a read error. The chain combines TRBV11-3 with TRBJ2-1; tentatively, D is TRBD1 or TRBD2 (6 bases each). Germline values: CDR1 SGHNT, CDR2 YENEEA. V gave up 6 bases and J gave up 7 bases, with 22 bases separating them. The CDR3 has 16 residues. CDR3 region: CASRQGVLGGGNEQFF. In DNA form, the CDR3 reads TGTGCCAGCAGGCAAGGTGTGCTAGGAGGGGGGAATGAGCAGTTCTTC. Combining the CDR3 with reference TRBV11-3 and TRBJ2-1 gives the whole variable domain EAGVVQSPRYKIIEKKQPVAFWCNPISGHNTLYWYLQNLGQGPELLIRYENEEAVDDSQLPKDRFSAERLKGVDSTLKIQPAELGDSAVYLCASRQGVLGGGNEQFFGPGTRLTVL.

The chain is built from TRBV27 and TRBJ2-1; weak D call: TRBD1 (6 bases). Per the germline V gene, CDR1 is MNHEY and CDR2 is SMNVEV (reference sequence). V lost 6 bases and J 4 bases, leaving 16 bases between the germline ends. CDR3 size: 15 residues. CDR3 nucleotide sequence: TGTGCCAGCAGACTGTCCCGACAGGCGTACAATGAGCAGTTCTTC. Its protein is CASRLSRQAYNEQFF.

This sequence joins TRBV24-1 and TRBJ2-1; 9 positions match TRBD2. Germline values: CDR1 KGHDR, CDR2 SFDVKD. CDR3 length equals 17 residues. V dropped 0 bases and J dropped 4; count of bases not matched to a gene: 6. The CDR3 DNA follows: TGTGCCACCAGTGATTTGGTGGGACTAGCCCATTACAATGAGCAGTTCTTC. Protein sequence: CATSDLVGLAHYNEQFF.

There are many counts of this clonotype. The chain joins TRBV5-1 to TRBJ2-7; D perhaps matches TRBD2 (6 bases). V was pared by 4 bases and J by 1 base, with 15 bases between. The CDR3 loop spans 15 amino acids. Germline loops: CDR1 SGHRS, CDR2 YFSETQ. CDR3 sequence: CASSPVGGESYEQYF. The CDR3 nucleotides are TGCGCCAGCAGCCCGGTGGGCGGGGAATCCTACGAGCAGTACTTC.

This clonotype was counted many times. The CDR3 loop is CASSYRGTGTETQYF. The DNA for the CDR3 is TGTGCCAGCAGTTACCGAGGGACAGGGACGGAGACCCAGTACTTC. The chain employs TRBV6-9 and TRBJ2-5; TRBD1 matches 9 bases. After removal of 3 bases from V and 5 bases from J, the junction contained 7 bases not matched to a gene. This CDR3 region has 15 residues. Germline V gives CDR1 MNHGY, CDR2 SVAAGI.

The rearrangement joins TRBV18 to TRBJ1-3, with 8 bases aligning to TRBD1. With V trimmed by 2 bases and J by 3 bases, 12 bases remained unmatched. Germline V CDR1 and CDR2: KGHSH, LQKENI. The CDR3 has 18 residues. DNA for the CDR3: TGTGCCAGCTCACCAAGTATGGTCACAGGGGGAGATGGAAACACCATATATTTT. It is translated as CASSPSMVTGGDGNTIYF.

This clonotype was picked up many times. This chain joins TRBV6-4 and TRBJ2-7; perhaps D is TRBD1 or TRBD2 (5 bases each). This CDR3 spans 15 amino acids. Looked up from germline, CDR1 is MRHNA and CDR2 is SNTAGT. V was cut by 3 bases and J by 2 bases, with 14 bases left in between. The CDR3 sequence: CASSESGGQPYEQYF. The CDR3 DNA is TGTGCCAGCAGTGAAAGTGGGGGTCAGCCCTACGAGCAGTACTTC.

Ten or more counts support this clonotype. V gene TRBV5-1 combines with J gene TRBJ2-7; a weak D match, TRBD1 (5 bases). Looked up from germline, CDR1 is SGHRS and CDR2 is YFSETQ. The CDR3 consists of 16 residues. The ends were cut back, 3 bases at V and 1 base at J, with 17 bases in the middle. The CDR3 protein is CASSSSFDRVSYEQYF. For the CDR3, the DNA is TGCGCCAGCAGCTCCTCTTTTGACAGAGTTTCCTACGAGCAGTACTTC.

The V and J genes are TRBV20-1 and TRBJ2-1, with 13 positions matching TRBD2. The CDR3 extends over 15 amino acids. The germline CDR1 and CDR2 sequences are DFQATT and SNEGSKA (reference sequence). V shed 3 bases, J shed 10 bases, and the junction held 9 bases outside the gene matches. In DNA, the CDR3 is TGCAGTGCTAGTAAGCGGACTAGCGGGAGTGGCGAGCAGTTCTTC. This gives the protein CSASKRTSGSGEQFF.

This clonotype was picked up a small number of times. The CDR3 DNA reads as TGCGCCAGCGGGGAAAGGGGCAGAACCAACACTGAAGCTTTCTTT. Amino acid sequence: CASGERGRTNTEAFF. This chain uses TRBV10-2 with TRBJ1-1; possibly TRBD1 for D (5 bases). Trimming removed 8 bases from V and 2 bases from J, with 18 bases in between. Germline V gene sequence: CDR1 WSHSY, CDR2 SAAADI. The CDR3 sequence is 15 residues long.

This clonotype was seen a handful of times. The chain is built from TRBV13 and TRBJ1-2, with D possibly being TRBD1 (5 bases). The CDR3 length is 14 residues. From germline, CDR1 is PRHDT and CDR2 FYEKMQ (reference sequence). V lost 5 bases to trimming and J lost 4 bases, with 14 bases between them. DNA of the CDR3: TGTGCCAGCAGCGGGGGGGAAGGCGGCTATGGCTACACCTTC. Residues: CASSGGEGGYGYTF. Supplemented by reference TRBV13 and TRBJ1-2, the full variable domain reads AAGVIQSPRHLIKEKRETATLKCYPIPRHDTVYWYQQGPGQDPQFLISFYEKMQSDKGSIPDRFSAQQFSDYHSELNMSSLELGDSALYFCASSGGEGGYGYTFGSGTRLTVV.

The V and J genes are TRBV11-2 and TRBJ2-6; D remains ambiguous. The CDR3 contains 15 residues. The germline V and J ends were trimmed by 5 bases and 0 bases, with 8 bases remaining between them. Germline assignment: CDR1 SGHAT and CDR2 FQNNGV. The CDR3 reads CASSIYNSGANVLTF. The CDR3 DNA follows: TGTGCCAGCAGCATATACAACTCTGGGGCCAACGTCCTGACTTTC.

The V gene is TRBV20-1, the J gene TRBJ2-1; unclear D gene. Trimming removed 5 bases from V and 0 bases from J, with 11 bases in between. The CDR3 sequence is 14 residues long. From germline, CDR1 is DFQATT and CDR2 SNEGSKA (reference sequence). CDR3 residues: CSAVLENSYNEQFF. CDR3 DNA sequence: TGCAGTGCTGTCCTAGAGAACTCCTACAATGAGCAGTTCTTC.